What follows are 25 T cell receptor beta chains derived from one specimen sequenced in a study of molecular identifiers for immune sequencing clone quantification. TCRdb re-derived calls from the PCR reads in MiXCR, one entry per CDR3 protein. This sample has over 600,000 distinct CDR3 sequences, with around 20% found just once. Material: naive CD8+ T cells from blood, with Jurkat cell RNA spiked in. Specified subset: FACS-sorted CD8+CD4-CCR7+CD45RA+ naive T cells. The receptors were gathered from a human donor in good health. Some libraries in this study had Jurkat cell RNA spiked in.

This clonotype was observed many times. The chain has TRBV2 and TRBJ1-3, with D perhaps matching TRBD1 (5 bases). Germline V gene data show CDR1 as SNHLY and CDR2 as FYNNEI. V gave up 3 bases and J gave up 3 bases, with 12 bases separating them. The CDR3 has 15 residues. The CDR3 protein is CASSDFPGYGNTIYF. For the CDR3, the DNA is TGTGCCAGCAGTGATTTTCCAGGGTATGGAAACACCATATATTTT.

In regard to this clonotype: This may stem from a read error, because a much larger clone lies one nucleotide away. The chain carries TRBV24-1 and TRBJ2-3, with 11 bases aligning to TRBD1. The germline CDR1 and CDR2 sequences are KGHDR and SFDVKD. This CDR3 comprises 15 residues. The CDR3 region is CAASDRTGGLDTQYF. The CDR3 DNA is TGTGCCGCCAGTGATCGGACAGGGGGCCTGGATACGCAGTATTTT.

This clonotype was recorded at least ten times. J is TRBJ2-1 and V is TRBV6-5; D not certain. Germline V gives CDR1 MNHEY, CDR2 SVGAGI. Trimming pared 0 bases from V and 9 bases from J, leaving 6 bases between. The CDR3 is 12 amino acids. CDR3 residues: CASSYSRSEQFF. The CDR3 DNA reads as TGTGCCAGCAGTTACTCGAGGAGTGAGCAGTTCTTC.

The sample holds many counts of this clonotype. This rearrangement joins TRBV14 to TRBJ2-7; no clear D gene. The CDR3 contains 15 residues. Germline values: CDR1 SGHDN, CDR2 FVKESK. V lost 0 bases and J lost 9, with 18 bases in between. CDR3 sequence reads: CASSQDQASPKGQYF. CDR3 sequence (DNA): TGTGCCAGCAGCCAAGACCAGGCGTCCCCCAAGGGGCAGTACTTC.

In its sample, this clonotype was seen many times. This chain links TRBV6-1 with TRBJ2-5; D is uncertain. The V gene lost 2 bases and the J gene lost 4 bases, with 8 bases spanning the gap. This CDR3 is built from 13 residues. CDR1 is MNHNS and CDR2 is SASEGT in the germline V gene. CDR3 region: CASSENDGETQYF. In nucleotides, the CDR3 is TGTGCCAGCAGTGAAAACGACGGAGAGACCCAGTACTTC.

This clonotype was counted only a few times. This chain connects TRBV4-1 to TRBJ2-1; D is perhaps TRBD2 (5 bases). CDR3 size: 13 residues. The germline V gene has CDR1 MGHRA and CDR2 YSYEKL. The V gene lost 4 bases and the J gene lost 9 bases, with 13 bases spanning the gap. CDR3 DNA: TGCGCCAGCAGCCTCCCGGGGAGCCTTGAGCAGTTCTTC. Protein: CASSLPGSLEQFF.

This chain links TRBV12-3 or TRBV12-4 with TRBJ2-7; 13 bases are a match to TRBD2. The CDR3 runs 14 residues. Trimming at V came to 8 bases and at J to 2 bases, leaving 3 bases not matched to a gene. DNA of the CDR3: TGTGCCAGCGGGGGGACTAGCGGGGCCTACGAGCAGTACTTC. The encoded protein is CASGGTSGAYEQYF.

This clonotype appeared a few times. The V call is TRBV7-3, the J call TRBJ2-2; D uncertain. CDR3 length: 14 amino acids. CDR1 is SGHTA, CDR2 FQGTGA, per germline. The V end was cut by 4 bases, the J end by 2 bases, with 8 bases between. The CDR3 loop is CASSSTPNTGELFF. As DNA, the CDR3 is TGTGCCAGCAGCTCGACACCTAACACCGGGGAGCTGTTTTTT. Together with reference TRBV7-3 and TRBJ2-2, the CDR3 gives the full variable domain: GAGVSQTPSNKVTEKGKYVELRCDPISGHTALYWYRQSLGQGPEFLIYFQGTGAADDSGLPNDRFFAVRPEGSVSTLKIQRTERGDSAVYLCASSSTPNTGELFFGEGSRLTVL.

In this sample, this clonotype turned up a few times. The gene calls are TRBV19 and TRBJ1-5; 10 positions match TRBD1. J was trimmed by 3 bases and V by 3 bases; bases with no gene match: 5. CDR1 and CDR2 from the germline V gene are LNHDA and SQIVND (reference sequence). This CDR3 is 16 amino acids long. The CDR3, as DNA: TGTGCCAGTAGTATGGGGGACAGGGGAGTCAATCAGCCCCAGCATTTT. Translating gives CASSMGDRGVNQPQHF.

Turning to this clonotype: This could be a read error, since a much larger clone is one nucleotide away. The missing conserved phenylalanine or tryptophan at the end of this CDR3 makes a read error likely. The V and J genes are TRBV27 and TRBJ1-2, with a possible D match to TRBD1 (5 bases). Trimming removed 7 bases from V and 5 bases from J, with 14 bases in between. CDR3 size: 13 residues. Germline V gives CDR1 MNHEY, CDR2 SMNVEV (reference sequence). DNA of the CDR3: TGTGCCAGCATGGGAGACAGTACTTATGGCTACACCCTC. This sequence encodes CASMGDSTYGYTL.

In its sample, this clonotype was seen a few times. The gene calls are TRBV7-6 and TRBJ2-1; 7 nucleotides agree with TRBD2. Per the germline V gene, CDR1 is SGHVS and CDR2 is FNYEAQ. After removal of 1 base from V and 5 bases from J, the junction contained 5 bases not matched to a gene. The CDR3 is 15 amino acids. The chain's CDR3 is CASSLGRGVNNEQFF. Here the CDR3 DNA reads TGTGCCAGCAGCTTAGGTCGGGGGGTAAACAATGAGCAGTTCTTC.

In this sample, this clonotype turned up many times. This sequence joins TRBV4-3 and TRBJ2-5; weak D call: TRBD2 (5 bases). CDR1 is LGHNA, CDR2 YSLEER, per germline. The CDR3 contains 14 residues. Trimming took off 0 bases at V and 5 bases at J, with 10 bases between the two ends. For the CDR3, the DNA is TGCGCCAGCAGCCAAGACTCACGCGGGGAGACCCAGTACTTC. Amino acids: CASSQDSRGETQYF.

On this clonotype: A much larger clonotype is one base distant, so this may be a read error. The genes are TRBV28 and TRBJ2-3; the D is unclear. The germline CDR1 and CDR2 sequences are MDHEN and SYDVKM. The V end lost 1 base, the J end lost 6 bases, and 14 bases lay between the germline ends. This CDR3 has 15 residues. The CDR3 region has the DNA TGTGCCAGCAGTTTATCGGGCCTGGGGTCCGATACGCAGTATTTT. Translating it yields CASSLSGLGSDTQYF.

This clonotype was seen ten or more times. The rearrangement uses TRBV20-1 and TRBJ1-1; D not resolved. Germline assignment: CDR1 DFQATT and CDR2 SNEGSKA (reference sequence). There are 11 residues in the CDR3. The CDR3 is CTLALNTEAFF. CDR3 coding DNA: TGCACCTTAGCCCTGAACACTGAAGCTTTCTTT.

This rearrangement joins TRBV20-1 to TRBJ2-1; D may correspond to TRBD1 or TRBD2 (6 bases each). This CDR3 has 15 residues. Per germline, CDR1 DFQATT and CDR2 SNEGSKA (reference sequence). V dropped 0 bases and J dropped 8 bases, with 17 bases sitting between them. CDR3 protein: CSARDTAGGGYEQFF. In nucleotides, the CDR3 is TGCAGTGCTAGAGACACGGCAGGAGGGGGGTATGAGCAGTTCTTC.

This clonotype was seen at least ten times. The V gene is TRBV13, the J gene TRBJ2-3, with 11 positions matching TRBD2. The junction had 11 bases not matched to a gene; V was cut back by 4 bases and J by 2 bases. The CDR3 covers 18 residues. From germline, CDR1 is PRHDT and CDR2 FYEKMQ (reference sequence). The CDR3 sequence: CASSSVLAGVEATDTQYF. CDR3 nucleotide sequence: TGTGCCAGCAGCTCGGTACTAGCGGGAGTTGAAGCCACAGATACGCAGTATTTT.

This clonotype has only a few counts. The chain links TRBV4-3 to TRBJ2-7; 7 bases map to TRBD1. CDR3 size: 17 residues. V was clipped by 0 bases and J by 0 bases; unmatched bases: 8. From germline, CDR1 is LGHNA and CDR2 YSLEER. The CDR3: CASSQDYRGLLSYEQYF. The CDR3 bases are TGCGCCAGCAGCCAAGATTACAGGGGCCTCCTCTCCTACGAGCAGTACTTC.

This clonotype was observed a handful of times. A much larger clone is a single base away; this may be a read error. CDR3 DNA sequence: TGCGCCAGCAGCTTGGGAACTGCCAGTGAAGCTTTCTTT. This translates into CASSLGTASEAFF. V and J are TRBV5-1 and TRBJ1-1, with D uncertain. CDR3 length: 13 residues. Trimming took 0 bases from V and 7 from J, leaving 10 bases between them. Germline CDR1 and CDR2: SGHRS and YFSETQ.

Comments on this clonotype: This clone may be a read error of a much larger clone one base away. This chain connects TRBV3-1 to TRBJ2-1, with a tentative D call TRBD2 (5 bases). CDR3 length: 15 residues. Germline-derived CDR1 and CDR2 are LGHDT and YNNKEL (reference sequence). CDR3 sequence (DNA): TGTGCCAGCAGCTCAAGGACTGCTGCCTACAGTGAGCAGTTCTTC. This sequence encodes CASSSRTAAYSEQFF.

In this sample, this clonotype turned up a few times. In nucleotides, the CDR3 is TGTGCCAGCAGCCGGACAACAGGGCTGGAGACCCAGTACTTC. It specifies CASSRTTGLETQYF. This chain uses TRBV5-6 with TRBJ2-5; weak D call: TRBD1 (6 bases). CDR3 size: 14 residues. Looked up from germline, CDR1 is SGHDT and CDR2 is YYEEEE. The ends were cut back, 4 bases at V and 5 bases at J, with 15 bases in the middle.

The sample holds many counts of this clonotype. The chain employs TRBV29-1 and TRBJ2-7, with a possible D match to TRBD2 (6 bases). The V gene's germline CDR1 is SQVTM and CDR2 ANQGSEA. Trimming removed 1 base from V and 7 bases from J, with 17 bases in between. This CDR3 region has 14 residues. Here the CDR3 DNA reads TGCAGCGTTGAAGTCCCCGGGACTCCGTGGGAGCAGTACTTC. It is translated as CSVEVPGTPWEQYF.

This clonotype was counted many times. The chain carries TRBV20-1 and TRBJ2-7; D call uncertain. Trimming pared 0 bases from V and 0 bases from J, leaving 9 bases between. The CDR3 is 14 amino acids. Germline CDR1 reads DFQATT; CDR2 reads SNEGSKA (reference sequence). This CDR3 reads CSAREPRSSYEQYF. For the CDR3, the DNA is TGCAGTGCTAGAGAACCTAGGTCCTCCTACGAGCAGTACTTC.

Remarks on this clonotype: One base away lies a much larger clone, so this may be a sequencing read error. The chain combines TRBV6-6 with TRBJ2-3; D call uncertain. Germline V CDR1 and CDR2: MNHNY, SVGAGI (reference sequence). This CDR3 has 13 amino acids. CDR3 DNA: TGTGCCAGCAGTTACGGCAACAAAGATGCGCAGTATTTT. Amino acids: CASSYGNKDAQYF.

This clonotype was found a few times. The chain couples TRBV21-1 to TRBJ1-1; the table gives TRBD1 as D, unverified against the DNA. TRBV21-1 has pseudogene status. The CDR3 runs to 13 residues. The CDR3 loop is CASSKPRDTEAFF. The CDR3 DNA is TGTGCCAGCAGCAAGCCTCGGGATACTGAAGCTTTCTTT.

This clonotype was detected many times. The chain recombines TRBV5-6 with TRBJ1-5; D ambiguous. CDR3 length: 14 residues. Trimming removed 0 bases at V and 4 bases at J, with 8 bases between. Germline V gene sequence: CDR1 SGHDT, CDR2 YYEEEE. The CDR3 DNA reads TGTGCCAGCAGCTTGGGCCAGACAAATCAGCCCCAGCATTTT. Its protein is CASSLGQTNQPQHF.